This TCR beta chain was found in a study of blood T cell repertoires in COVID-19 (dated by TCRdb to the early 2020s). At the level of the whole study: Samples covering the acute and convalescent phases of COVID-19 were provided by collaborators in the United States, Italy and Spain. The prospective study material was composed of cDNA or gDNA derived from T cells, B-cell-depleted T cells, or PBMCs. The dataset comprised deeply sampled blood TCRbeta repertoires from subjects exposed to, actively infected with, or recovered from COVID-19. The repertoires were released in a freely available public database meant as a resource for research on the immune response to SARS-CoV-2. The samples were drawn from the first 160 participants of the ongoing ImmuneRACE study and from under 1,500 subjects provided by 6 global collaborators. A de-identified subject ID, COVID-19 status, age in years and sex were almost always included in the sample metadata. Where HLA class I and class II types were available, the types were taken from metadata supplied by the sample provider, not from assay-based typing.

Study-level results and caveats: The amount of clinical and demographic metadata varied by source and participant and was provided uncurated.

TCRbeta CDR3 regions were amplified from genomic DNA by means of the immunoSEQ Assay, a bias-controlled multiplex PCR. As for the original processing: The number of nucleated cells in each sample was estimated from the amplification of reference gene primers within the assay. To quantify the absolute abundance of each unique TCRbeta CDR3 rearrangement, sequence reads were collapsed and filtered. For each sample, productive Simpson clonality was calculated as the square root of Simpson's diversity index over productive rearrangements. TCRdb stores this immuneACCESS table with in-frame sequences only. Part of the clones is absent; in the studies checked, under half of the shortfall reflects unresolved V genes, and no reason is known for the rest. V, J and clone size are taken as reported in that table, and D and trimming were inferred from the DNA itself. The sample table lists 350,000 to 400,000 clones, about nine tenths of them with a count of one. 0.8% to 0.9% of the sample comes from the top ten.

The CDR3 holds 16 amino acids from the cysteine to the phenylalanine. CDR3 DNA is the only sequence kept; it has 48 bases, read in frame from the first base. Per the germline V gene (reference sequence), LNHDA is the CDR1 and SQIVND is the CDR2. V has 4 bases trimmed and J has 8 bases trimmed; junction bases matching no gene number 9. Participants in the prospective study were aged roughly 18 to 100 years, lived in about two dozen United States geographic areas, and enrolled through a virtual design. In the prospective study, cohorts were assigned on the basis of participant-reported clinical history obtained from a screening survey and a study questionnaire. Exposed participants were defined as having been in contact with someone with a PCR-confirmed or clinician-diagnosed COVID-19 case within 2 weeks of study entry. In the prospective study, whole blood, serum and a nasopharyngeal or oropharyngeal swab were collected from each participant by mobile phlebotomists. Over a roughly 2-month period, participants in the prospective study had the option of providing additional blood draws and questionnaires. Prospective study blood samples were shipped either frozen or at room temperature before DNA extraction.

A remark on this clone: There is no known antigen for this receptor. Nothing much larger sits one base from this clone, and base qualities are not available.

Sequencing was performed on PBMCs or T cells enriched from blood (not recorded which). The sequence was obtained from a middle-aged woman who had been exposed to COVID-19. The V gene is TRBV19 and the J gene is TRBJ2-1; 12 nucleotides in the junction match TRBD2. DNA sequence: TGTGCCAGTAGTAAACGTGGGCTAGCGGGAGGGGATGAGCAGTTCTTC. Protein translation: CASSKRGLAGGDEQFF. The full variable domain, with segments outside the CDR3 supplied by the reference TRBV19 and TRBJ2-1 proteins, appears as DGGITQSPKYLFRKEGQNVTLSCEQNLNHDAMYWYRQDPGQGLRLIYYSQIVNDFQKGDIAEGYSVSREKKESFPLTVTSAQKNPTAFYLCASSKRGLAGGDEQFFGPGTRLTVL.